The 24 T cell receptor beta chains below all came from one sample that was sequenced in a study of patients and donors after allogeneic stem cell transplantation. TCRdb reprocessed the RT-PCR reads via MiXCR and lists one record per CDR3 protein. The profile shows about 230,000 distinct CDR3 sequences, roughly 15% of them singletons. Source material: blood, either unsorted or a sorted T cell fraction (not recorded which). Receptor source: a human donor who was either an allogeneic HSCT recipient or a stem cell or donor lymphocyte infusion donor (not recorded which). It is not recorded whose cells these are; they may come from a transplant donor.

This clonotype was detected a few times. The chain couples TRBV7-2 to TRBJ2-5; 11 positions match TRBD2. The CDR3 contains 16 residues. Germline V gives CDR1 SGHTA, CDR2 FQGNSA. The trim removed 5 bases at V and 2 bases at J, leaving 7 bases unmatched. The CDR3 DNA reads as TGTGCCAGCAGCCCCGGACTAGCGGGCCAGCAAGAGACCCAGTACTTC. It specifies CASSPGLAGQQETQYF.

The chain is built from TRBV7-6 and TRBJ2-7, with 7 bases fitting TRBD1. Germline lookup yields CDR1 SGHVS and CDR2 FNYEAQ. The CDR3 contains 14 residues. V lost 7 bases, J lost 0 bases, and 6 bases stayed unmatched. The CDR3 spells CASNTGDPSYEQYF. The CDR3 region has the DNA TGTGCCAGCAACACAGGGGACCCCTCCTACGAGCAGTACTTC.

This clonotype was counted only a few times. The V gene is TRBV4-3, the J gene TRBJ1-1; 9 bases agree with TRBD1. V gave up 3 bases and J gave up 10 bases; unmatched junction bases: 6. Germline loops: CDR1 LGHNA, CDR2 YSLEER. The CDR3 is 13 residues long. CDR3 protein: CASSQTQGARAFF. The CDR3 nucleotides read TGCGCCAGCAGCCAGACACAGGGGGCTCGAGCTTTCTTT.

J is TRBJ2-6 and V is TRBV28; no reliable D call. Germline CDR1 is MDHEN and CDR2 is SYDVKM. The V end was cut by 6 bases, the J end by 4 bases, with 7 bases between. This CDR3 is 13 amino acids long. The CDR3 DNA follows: TGTGCCAGCAGATGGGCGGGGGCCAACGTCCTGACTTTC. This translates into CASRWAGANVLTF.

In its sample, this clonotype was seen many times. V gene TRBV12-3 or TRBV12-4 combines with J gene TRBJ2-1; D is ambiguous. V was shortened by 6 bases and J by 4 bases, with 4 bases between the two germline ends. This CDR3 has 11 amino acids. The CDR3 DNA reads TGTGCCAGCAGCCTATACAATGAGCAGTTCTTC. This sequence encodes CASSLYNEQFF.

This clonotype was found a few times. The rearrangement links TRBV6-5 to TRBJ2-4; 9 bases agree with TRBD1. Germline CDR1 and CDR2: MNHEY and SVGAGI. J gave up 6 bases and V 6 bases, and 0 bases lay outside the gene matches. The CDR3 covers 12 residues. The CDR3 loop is CASRGQGNIQYF. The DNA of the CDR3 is TGTGCCAGCAGGGGACAGGGAAACATTCAGTACTTC.

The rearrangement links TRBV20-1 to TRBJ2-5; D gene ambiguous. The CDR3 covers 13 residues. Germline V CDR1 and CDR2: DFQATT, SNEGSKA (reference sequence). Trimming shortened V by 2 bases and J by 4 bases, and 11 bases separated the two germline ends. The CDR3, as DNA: TGCAGTGCTAGAATTCCAATAGTAGAGACCCAGTACTTC. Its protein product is CSARIPIVETQYF.

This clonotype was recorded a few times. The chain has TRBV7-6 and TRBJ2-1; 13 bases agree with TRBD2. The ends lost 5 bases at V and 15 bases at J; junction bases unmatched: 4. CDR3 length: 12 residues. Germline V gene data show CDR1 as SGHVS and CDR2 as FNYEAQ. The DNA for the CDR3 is TGTGCCAGCAGCACGACTAGCGGGAGGCGGTTCTTC. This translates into CASSTTSGRRFF.

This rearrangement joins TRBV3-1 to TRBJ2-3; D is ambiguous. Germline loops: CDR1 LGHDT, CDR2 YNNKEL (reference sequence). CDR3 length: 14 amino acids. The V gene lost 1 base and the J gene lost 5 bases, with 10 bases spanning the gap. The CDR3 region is CASSQGGGVDTQYF. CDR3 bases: TGTGCCAGCAGCCAAGGGGGTGGGGTAGATACGCAGTATTTT.

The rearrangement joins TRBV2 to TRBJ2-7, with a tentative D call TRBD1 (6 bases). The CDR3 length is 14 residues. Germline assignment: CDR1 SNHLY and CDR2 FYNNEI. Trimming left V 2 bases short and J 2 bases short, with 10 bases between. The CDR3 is CASSEPSGAYEQYF. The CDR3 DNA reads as TGTGCCAGCAGTGAACCGTCAGGGGCCTACGAGCAGTACTTC. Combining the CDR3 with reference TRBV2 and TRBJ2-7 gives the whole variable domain EPEVTQTPSHQVTQMGQEVILRCVPISNHLYFYWYRQILGQKVEFLVSFYNNEISEKSEIFDDQFSVERPDGSNFTLKIRSTKLEDSAMYFCASSEPSGAYEQYFGPGTRLTVT.

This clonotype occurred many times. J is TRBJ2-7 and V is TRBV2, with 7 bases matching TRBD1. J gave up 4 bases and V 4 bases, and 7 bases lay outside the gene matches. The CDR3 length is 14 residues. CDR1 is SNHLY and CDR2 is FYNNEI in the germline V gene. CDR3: CASSGPGGWYEQYF. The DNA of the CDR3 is TGTGCCAGCAGTGGGCCAGGGGGTTGGTACGAGCAGTACTTC.

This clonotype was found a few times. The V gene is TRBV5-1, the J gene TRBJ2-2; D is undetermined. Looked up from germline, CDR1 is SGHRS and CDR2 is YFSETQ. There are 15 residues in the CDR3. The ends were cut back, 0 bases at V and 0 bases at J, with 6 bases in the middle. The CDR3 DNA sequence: TGCGCCAGCAGCTTGGGAGCAGCGAACACCGGGGAGCTGTTTTTT. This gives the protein CASSLGAANTGELFF.

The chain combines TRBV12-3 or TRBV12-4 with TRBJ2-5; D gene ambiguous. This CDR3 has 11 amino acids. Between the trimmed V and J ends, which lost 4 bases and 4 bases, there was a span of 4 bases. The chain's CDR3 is CASSSPETQYF. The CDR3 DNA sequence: TGTGCCAGCAGTTCGCCAGAGACCCAGTACTTC.

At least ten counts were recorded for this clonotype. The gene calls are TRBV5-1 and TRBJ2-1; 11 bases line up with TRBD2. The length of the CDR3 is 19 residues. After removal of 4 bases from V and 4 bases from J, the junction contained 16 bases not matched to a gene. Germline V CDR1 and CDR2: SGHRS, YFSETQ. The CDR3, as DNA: TGCGCCAGCAGCCCGGGACTAGCGGCCGATTCATCACCATACAATGAGCAGTTCTTC. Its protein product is CASSPGLAADSSPYNEQFF. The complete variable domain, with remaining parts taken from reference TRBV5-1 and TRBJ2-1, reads KAGVTQTPRYLIKTRGQQVTLSCSPISGHRSVSWYQQTPGQGLQFLFEYFSETQRNKGNFPGRFSGRQFSNSRSEMNVSTLELGDSALYLCASSPGLAADSSPYNEQFFGPGTRLTVL.

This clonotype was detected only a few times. DNA of the CDR3: TGTGCCAGCAGTTACTTGGGGGGGAACACTGAAGCTTTCTTT. Amino acid sequence: CASSYLGGNTEAFF. The chain couples TRBV6-5 to TRBJ1-1, with D possibly matching TRBD1 (5 bases). CDR3 length: 14 amino acids. Trimming cost V 1 base and J 1 base, with 7 bases left between them. CDR1 is MNHEY and CDR2 is SVGAGI in the germline V gene.

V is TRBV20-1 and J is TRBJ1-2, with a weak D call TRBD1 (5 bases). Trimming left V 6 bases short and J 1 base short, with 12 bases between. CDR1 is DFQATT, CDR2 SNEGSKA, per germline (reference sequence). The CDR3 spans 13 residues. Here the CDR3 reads CSAGGFGNYGYTF. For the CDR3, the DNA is TGCAGTGCCGGGGGGTTTGGTAACTATGGCTACACCTTC.

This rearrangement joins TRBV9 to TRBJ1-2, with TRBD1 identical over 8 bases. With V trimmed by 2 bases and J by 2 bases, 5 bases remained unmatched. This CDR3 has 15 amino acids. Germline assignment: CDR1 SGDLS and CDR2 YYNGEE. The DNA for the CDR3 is TGTGCCAGCAGCGTCGAGGCAGGGGGCAACTATGGCTACACCTTC. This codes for CASSVEAGGNYGYTF.

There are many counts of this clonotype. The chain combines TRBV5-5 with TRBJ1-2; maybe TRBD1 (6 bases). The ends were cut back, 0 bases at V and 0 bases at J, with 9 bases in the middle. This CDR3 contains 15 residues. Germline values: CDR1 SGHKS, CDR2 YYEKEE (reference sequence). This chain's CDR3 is CASSLEGHSNYGYTF. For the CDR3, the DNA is TGTGCCAGCAGCTTGGAGGGACATTCTAACTATGGCTACACCTTC. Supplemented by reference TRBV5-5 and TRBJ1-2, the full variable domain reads DAGVTQSPTHLIKTRGQQVTLRCSPISGHKSVSWYQQVLGQGPQFIFQYYEKEERGRGNFPDRFSARQFPNYSSELNVNALLLGDSALYLCASSLEGHSNYGYTFGSGTRLTVV.

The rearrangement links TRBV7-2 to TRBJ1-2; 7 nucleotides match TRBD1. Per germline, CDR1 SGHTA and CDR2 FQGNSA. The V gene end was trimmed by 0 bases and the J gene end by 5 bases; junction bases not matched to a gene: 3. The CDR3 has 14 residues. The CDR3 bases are TGTGCCAGCAGCTTAGCGGACAGGCGATATGGCTACACCTTC. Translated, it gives CASSLADRRYGYTF.

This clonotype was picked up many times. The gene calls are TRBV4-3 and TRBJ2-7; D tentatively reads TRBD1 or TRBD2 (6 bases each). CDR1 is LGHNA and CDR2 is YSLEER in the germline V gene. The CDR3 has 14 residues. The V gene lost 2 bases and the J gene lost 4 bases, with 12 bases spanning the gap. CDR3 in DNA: TGCGCCAGCAGCCAAAGCGGGCAGGGGTACGAGCAGTACTTC. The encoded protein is CASSQSGQGYEQYF.

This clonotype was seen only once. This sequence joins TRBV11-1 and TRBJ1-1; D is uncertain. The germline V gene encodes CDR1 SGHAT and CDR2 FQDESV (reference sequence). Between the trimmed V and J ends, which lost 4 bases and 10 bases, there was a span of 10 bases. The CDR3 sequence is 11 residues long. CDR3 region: CASSSETVAFF. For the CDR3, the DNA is TGTGCCAGCAGCTCCGAGACGGTAGCTTTCTTT.

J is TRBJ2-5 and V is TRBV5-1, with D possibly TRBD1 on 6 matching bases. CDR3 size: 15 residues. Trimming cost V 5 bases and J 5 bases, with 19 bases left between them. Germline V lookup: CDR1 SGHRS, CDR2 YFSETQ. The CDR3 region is CASSISPQGAETQYF. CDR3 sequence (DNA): TGCGCCAGCAGTATCTCGCCACAGGGTGCGGAGACCCAGTACTTC.

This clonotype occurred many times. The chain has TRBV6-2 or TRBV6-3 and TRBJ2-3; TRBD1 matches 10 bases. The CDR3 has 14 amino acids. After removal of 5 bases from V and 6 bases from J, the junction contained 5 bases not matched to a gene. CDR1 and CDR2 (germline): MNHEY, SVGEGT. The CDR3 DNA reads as TGTGCCAGCAGTCAGCGGACAGGGGGTGATACGCAGTATTTT. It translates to CASSQRTGGDTQYF.

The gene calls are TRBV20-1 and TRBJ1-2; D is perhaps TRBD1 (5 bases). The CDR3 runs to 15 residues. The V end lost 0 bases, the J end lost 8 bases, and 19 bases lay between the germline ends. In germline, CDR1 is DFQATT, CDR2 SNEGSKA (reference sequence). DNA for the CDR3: TGCAGTGCTAGAGAAGGGGCGCGGAGTTCTGAGGGCTACACCTTC. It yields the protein CSAREGARSSEGYTF.